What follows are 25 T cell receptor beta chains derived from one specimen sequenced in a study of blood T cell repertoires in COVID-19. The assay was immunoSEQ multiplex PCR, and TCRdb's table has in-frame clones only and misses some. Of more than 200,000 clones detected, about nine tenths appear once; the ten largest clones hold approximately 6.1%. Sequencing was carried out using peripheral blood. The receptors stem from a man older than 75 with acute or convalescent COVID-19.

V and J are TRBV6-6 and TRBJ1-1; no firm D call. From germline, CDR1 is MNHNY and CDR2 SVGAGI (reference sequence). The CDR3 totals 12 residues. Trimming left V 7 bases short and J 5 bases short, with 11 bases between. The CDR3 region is CASNLRLTEAFF. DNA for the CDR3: TGTGCCAGCAACTTGAGGCTGACTGAAGCTTTCTTT.

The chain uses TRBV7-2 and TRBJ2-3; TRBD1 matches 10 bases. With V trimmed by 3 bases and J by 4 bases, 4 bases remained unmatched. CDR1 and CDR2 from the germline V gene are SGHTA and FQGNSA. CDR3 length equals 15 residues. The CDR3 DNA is TGTGCCAGCAGCTTCGCCGGACAGGGGGCAGATACGCAGTATTTT. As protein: CASSFAGQGADTQYF.

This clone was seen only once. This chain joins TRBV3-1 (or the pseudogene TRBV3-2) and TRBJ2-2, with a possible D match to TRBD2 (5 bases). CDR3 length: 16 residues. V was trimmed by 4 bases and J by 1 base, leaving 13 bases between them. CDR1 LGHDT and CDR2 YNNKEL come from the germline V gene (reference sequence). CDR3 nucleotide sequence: TGTGCCAGCAGCCGAAGAGGGAACCTGAACACCGGGGAGCTGTTTTTT. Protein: CASSRRGNLNTGELFF.

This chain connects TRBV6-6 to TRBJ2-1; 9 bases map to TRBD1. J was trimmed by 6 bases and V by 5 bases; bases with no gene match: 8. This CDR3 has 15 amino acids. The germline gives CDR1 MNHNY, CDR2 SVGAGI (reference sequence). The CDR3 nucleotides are TGTGCCAGCAGTATCGCCGGGACAGGGCTCAATGAGCAGTTCTTC. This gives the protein CASSIAGTGLNEQFF.

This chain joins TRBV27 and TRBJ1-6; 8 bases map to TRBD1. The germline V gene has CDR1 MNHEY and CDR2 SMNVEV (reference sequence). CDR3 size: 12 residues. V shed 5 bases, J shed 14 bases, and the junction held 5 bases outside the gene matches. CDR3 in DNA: TGTGCCAGCAGTATACAGGGGGGCACCCTCCACTTT. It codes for CASSIQGGTLHF.

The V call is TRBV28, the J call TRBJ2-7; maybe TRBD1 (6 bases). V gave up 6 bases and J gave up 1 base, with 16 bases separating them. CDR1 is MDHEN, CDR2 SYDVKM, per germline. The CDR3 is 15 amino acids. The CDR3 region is CASRQQGKGSYEQYF. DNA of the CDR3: TGTGCCAGCAGGCAGCAGGGGAAAGGGTCCTACGAGCAGTACTTC.

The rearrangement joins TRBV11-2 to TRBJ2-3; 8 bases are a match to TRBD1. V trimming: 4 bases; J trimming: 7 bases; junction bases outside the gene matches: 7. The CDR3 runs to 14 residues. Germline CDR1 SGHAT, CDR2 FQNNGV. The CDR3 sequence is CASSSTGAENTQYF. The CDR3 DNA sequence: TGTGCCAGCAGCTCGACAGGGGCCGAGAATACGCAGTATTTT.

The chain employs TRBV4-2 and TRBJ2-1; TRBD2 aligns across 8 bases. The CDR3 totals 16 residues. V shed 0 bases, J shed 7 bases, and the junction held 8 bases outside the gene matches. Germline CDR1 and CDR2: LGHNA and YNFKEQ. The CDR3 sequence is CASSQDYGTRRNEQFF. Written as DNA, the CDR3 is TGTGCCAGCAGCCAAGATTACGGGACTAGGAGGAATGAGCAGTTCTTC.

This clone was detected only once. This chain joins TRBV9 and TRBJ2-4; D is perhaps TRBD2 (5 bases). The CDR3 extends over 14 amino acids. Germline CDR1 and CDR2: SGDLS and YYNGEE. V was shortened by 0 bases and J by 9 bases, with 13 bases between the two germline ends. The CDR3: CASSVDGSETIQYF. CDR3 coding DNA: TGTGCCAGCAGCGTAGATGGTAGCGAGACCATTCAGTACTTC.

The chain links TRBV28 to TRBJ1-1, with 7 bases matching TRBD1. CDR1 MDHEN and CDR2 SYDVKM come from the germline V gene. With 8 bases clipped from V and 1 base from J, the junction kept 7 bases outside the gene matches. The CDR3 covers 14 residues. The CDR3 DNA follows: TGTGCCAGCCAAGCCGGGACAGCGAACACTGAAGCTTTCTTT. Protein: CASQAGTANTEAFF.

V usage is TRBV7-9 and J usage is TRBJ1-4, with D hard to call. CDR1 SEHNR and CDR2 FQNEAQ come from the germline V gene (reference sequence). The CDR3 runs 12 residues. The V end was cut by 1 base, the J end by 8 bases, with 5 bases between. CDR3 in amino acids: CASSLVEEKLFF. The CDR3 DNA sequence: TGTGCCAGCAGCTTAGTAGAGGAAAAACTGTTTTTT.

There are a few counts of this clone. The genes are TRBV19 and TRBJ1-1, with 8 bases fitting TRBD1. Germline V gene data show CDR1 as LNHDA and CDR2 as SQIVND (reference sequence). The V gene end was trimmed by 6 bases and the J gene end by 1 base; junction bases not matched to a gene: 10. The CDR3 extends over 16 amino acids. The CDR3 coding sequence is TGTGCCAGTAGGCGTTTGACAGGGGATAGGAACACTGAAGCTTTCTTT. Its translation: CASRRLTGDRNTEAFF.

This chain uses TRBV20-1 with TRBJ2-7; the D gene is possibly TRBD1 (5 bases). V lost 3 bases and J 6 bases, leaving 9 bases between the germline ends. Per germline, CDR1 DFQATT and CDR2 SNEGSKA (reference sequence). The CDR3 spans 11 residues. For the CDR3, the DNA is TGCAGTGCTAGTCCTGGGGCCGAGCAGTACTTC. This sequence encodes CSASPGAEQYF.

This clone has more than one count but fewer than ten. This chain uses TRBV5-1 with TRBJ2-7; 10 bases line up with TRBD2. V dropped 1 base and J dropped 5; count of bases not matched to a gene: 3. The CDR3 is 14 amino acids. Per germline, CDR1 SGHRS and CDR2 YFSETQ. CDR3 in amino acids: CASSLTSGMNEQYV. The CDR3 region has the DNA TGCGCCAGCAGCTTGACTAGCGGGATGAACGAGCAGTACGTC.

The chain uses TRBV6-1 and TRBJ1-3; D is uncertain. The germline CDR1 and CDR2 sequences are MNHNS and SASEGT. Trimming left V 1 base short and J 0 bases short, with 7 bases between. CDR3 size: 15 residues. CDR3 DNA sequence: TGTGCCAGCAGTGAAGGTTCCAGCTCTGGAAACACCATATATTTT. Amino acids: CASSEGSSSGNTIYF.

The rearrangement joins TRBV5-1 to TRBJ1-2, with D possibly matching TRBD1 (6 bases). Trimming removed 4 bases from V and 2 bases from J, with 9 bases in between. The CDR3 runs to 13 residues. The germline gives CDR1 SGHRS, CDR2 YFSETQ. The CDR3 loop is CASSKGGNYGYTF. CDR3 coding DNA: TGCGCCAGCAGCAAGGGGGGGAACTATGGCTACACCTTC.

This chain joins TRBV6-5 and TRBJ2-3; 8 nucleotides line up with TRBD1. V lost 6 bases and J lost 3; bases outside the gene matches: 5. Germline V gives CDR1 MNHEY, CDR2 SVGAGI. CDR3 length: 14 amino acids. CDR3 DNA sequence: TGTGCCAGCAGATTGGACAGGGCAACAGATACGCAGTATTTT. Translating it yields CASRLDRATDTQYF.

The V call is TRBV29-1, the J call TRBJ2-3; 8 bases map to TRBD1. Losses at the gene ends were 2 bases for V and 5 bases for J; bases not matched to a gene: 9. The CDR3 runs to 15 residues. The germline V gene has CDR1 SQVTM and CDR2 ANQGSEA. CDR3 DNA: TGCAGCGTTGAAACCCTCGGCAGGGGGCAAGATACGCAGTATTTT. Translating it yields CSVETLGRGQDTQYF.

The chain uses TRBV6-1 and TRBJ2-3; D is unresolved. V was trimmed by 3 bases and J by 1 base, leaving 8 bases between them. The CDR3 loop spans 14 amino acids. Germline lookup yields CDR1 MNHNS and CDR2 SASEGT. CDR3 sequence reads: CASSERTRTDTQYF. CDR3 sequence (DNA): TGTGCCAGCAGTGAGAGAACCCGCACAGATACGCAGTATTTT.

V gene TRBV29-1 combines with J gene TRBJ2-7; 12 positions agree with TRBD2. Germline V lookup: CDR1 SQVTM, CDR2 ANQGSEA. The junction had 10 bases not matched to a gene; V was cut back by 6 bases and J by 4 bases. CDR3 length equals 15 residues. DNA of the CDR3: TGCAGCGTCACGGAGGGCCTAGCGGGAGGGTACGAGCAGTACTTC. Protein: CSVTEGLAGGYEQYF.

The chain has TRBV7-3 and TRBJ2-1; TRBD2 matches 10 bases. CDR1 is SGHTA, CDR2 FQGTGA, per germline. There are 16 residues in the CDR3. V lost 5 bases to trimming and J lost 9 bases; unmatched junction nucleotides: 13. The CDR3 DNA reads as TGTGCCAGCAGCGAAACAGCGGGAGGGCCCTCAAGTGAGCAGTTCTTC. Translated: CASSETAGGPSSEQFF.

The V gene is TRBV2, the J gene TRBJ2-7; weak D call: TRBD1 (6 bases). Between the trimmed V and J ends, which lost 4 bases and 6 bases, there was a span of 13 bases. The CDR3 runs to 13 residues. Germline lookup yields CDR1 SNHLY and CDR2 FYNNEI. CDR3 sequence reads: CASSGQGLSEQYF. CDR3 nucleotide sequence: TGTGCCAGCAGTGGGCAGGGGCTAAGCGAGCAGTACTTC.

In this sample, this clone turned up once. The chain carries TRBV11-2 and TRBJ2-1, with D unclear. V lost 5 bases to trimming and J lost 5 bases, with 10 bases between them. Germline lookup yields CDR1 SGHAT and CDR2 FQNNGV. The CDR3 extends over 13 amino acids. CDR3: CASSHSVHNEQFF. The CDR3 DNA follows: TGTGCCAGCAGCCATAGTGTCCACAATGAGCAGTTCTTC.

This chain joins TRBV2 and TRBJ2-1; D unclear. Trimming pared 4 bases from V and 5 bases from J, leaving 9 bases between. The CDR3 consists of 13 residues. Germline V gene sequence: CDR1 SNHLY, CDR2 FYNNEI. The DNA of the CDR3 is TGTGCCAGCAGTGCTAGTCGGAACAATGAGCAGTTCTTC. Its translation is CASSASRNNEQFF.

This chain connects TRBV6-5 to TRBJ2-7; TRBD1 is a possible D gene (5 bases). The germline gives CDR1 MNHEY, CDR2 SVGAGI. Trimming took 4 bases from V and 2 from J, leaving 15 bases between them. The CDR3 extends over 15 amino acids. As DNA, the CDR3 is TGTGCCAGCAGTTCCCCCTTAAAGGGGCCCTACGAGCAGTACGTC. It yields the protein CASSSPLKGPYEQYV.